This entry lists 15 T cell receptor beta chains sequenced from one sample in a study of blood T cell repertoires in COVID-19. Some clones are missing from TCRdb's copy, which holds only in-frame ones; the method was immunoSEQ multiplex PCR. The repertoire holds approximately 230,000 clones, with around 88% as singletons. Material: peripheral blood. The origin of the receptors is a woman aged 30 to 39 with COVID-19, enrolled during active disease.

The V call is TRBV2, the J call TRBJ2-7; TRBD1 matches at 9 bases. V shed 8 bases and J 3 bases; nucleotides not matched to a gene: 2. The germline CDR1 and CDR2 sequences are SNHLY and FYNNEI. The CDR3 has 12 amino acids. CDR3: CASSGQGYEQYV. In DNA, the CDR3 is TGTGCCAGCTCGGGACAGGGCTACGAGCAGTACGTC.

The chain uses TRBV25-1 and TRBJ2-3; the D gene is possibly TRBD2 (6 bases). Germline loops: CDR1 MGHDK, CDR2 SYGVNS. V gave up 1 base and J gave up 0 bases, with 11 bases separating them. The CDR3 loop spans 16 amino acids. In nucleotides, the CDR3 is TGTGCCAGCAGTGAATCCTTTGGAGGGAGCACAGATACGCAGTATTTT. It encodes CASSESFGGSTDTQYF.

The chain employs TRBV7-6 and TRBJ2-5, with TRBD1 identical over 8 bases. V lost 5 bases and J lost 1; bases outside the gene matches: 6. CDR3 size: 15 residues. CDR1 is SGHVS and CDR2 is FNYEAQ in the germline V gene. The DNA for the CDR3 is TGTGCCAGCAGCCTCGGACAGGGACCCCAAGAGACCCAGTACTTC. Its protein product is CASSLGQGPQETQYF.

The table lists this clone with a count of one. The rearrangement joins TRBV4-3 to TRBJ2-5, with no clear D. V was cut by 0 bases and J by 3 bases, with 11 bases left in between. The germline CDR1 and CDR2 sequences are LGHNA and YSLEER. The CDR3 has 15 amino acids. The CDR3 sequence is CASSQDLTAKETQYF. The CDR3 DNA follows: TGCGCCAGCAGCCAAGATTTAACTGCTAAAGAGACCCAGTACTTC.

In this sample, this clone turned up once. The chain joins TRBV4-3 to TRBJ1-6, with a weak D call TRBD1 (6 bases). This CDR3 spans 16 amino acids. Germline lookup yields CDR1 LGHNA and CDR2 YSLEER. V was shortened by 0 bases and J by 7 bases, with 13 bases between the two germline ends. The CDR3 DNA is TGCGCCAGCAGCCAAGAGGCGGGGGCGCGGAATTCACCCCTCCACTTT. It translates to CASSQEAGARNSPLHF.

Here the CDR3 reads CASSRGVSGRAGEQYV. In nucleotides, the CDR3 is TGTGCCAGCAGTCGGGGGGTAAGCGGGAGGGCCGGGGAGCAGTACGTC. The chain is built from TRBV6-2 or TRBV6-3 and TRBJ2-7; the match to TRBD2 covers 10 bases. In germline, CDR1 is MNHEY, CDR2 SVGEGT. CDR3 length equals 16 residues. The V segment lost 5 bases and the J segment 7 bases; nucleotides outside the gene matches: 14.

The genes are TRBV2 and TRBJ2-2; D is perhaps TRBD2 (5 bases). Trimming pared 3 bases from V and 3 bases from J, leaving 17 bases between. This CDR3 comprises 17 residues. Per the germline V gene, CDR1 is SNHLY and CDR2 is FYNNEI. The CDR3 DNA sequence: TGTGCCAGCAGTGATGTGCGGGCCCCCCCCGACACCGGGGAGCTGTTTTTT. Protein: CASSDVRAPPDTGELFF.

The chain has TRBV5-1 and TRBJ1-1; 11 bases fit TRBD1. Germline V gives CDR1 SGHRS, CDR2 YFSETQ. There are 17 residues in the CDR3. J was trimmed by 5 bases and V by 0 bases; bases with no gene match: 9. CDR3 coding DNA: TGCGCCAGCAGCTTGGTTCCCGGACAGGGGGCGATTACTGAAGCTTTCTTT. This sequence encodes CASSLVPGQGAITEAFF.

V is TRBV11-2 and J is TRBJ2-7, with TRBD1 as a possible D gene (6 bases). The CDR3 runs to 14 residues. The germline gives CDR1 SGHAT, CDR2 FQNNGV. The V gene lost 0 bases and the J gene lost 6 bases, with 12 bases spanning the gap. The CDR3 loop reads CASSLDPGQGEQYF. CDR3 nucleotides: TGTGCCAGCAGCTTAGATCCGGGACAAGGCGAGCAGTACTTC.

The J gene is TRBJ2-2, the V gene TRBV6-2 or TRBV6-3, with 7 bases identical to TRBD1. The CDR3 runs to 15 residues. The V gene end was trimmed by 6 bases and the J gene end by 0 bases; junction bases not matched to a gene: 4. Germline V CDR1 and CDR2: MNHEY, SVGEGT. This chain's CDR3 is CASSHGTANTGELFF. DNA for the CDR3: TGTGCCAGCAGCCATGGGACAGCGAACACCGGGGAGCTGTTTTTT.

The chain combines TRBV11-2 with TRBJ2-7; tentative D call: TRBD1 (5 bases). Germline values: CDR1 SGHAT, CDR2 FQNNGV. The V and J ends lost 5 bases and 5 bases respectively, with 13 bases between them. The CDR3 runs 13 residues. The CDR3 bases are TGTGCCAGCAGCATACAGGCGTTCCACGAGCAGTACGTC. Translating gives CASSIQAFHEQYV.

This clone was counted only a few times. The chain joins TRBV6-5 to TRBJ2-7; TRBD2 matches 7 bases. The CDR3 covers 15 residues. The V gene end was trimmed by 0 bases and the J gene end by 1 base; junction bases not matched to a gene: 3. CDR1 is MNHEY, CDR2 SVGAGI, per germline. In DNA, the CDR3 is TGTGCCAGCAGTTACTCTCCAGCGGGGTCCTACGAGCAGTACTTC. Its protein product is CASSYSPAGSYEQYF.

The gene calls are TRBV28 and TRBJ2-1; possibly TRBD1 for D (5 bases). Germline V gives CDR1 MDHEN, CDR2 SYDVKM. Trimming pared 6 bases from V and 4 bases from J, leaving 13 bases between. The CDR3 consists of 14 residues. CDR3 bases: TGTGCCAGCAGATCAGGGCCCCTTTACAATGAGCAGTTCTTC. Translation gives CASRSGPLYNEQFF.

The gene calls are TRBV6-5 and TRBJ2-5; TRBD1 agrees at 9 bases. The CDR3 is 15 residues long. V dropped 1 base and J dropped 7; count of bases not matched to a gene: 7. Germline loops: CDR1 MNHEY, CDR2 SVGAGI. The DNA of the CDR3 is TGTGCCAGCAGTTACTTCCTGACAGGGGGGGGGACCCAGTACTTC. Translation gives CASSYFLTGGGTQYF.

DNA of the CDR3: TGCGCCAGCAGCTTGGCCTCGCGGGAAGTGTCTCCCTACGAGCAGTACTTC. Translated, it gives CASSLASREVSPYEQYF. The chain joins TRBV5-1 to TRBJ2-7; maybe TRBD2 (6 bases). V lost 0 bases and J 2 bases, leaving 18 bases between the germline ends. The CDR3 loop spans 17 amino acids. Germline-derived CDR1 and CDR2 are SGHRS and YFSETQ.